This TCR beta chain was sequenced in a study of regulatory T cells in long-lasting Graves disease. Germline V gene data show CDR1 as MGHRA and CDR2 as YSYEKL. The length of the CDR3 is 16 residues. V was clipped by 1 base and J by 5 bases, with 17 bases between them. CDR3-region Arm-PCR and iRepertoire HTBI primers produced the TCR beta libraries. Each CDR3 protein is one row after TCRdb ran MiXCR on the multiplex PCR reads. This repertoire shows around 400,000 distinct CDR3 sequences, 21% found once; its top ten account for 13% to 15%. This clonotype was found many times. Its antigen is as yet unknown. The study, taken as a whole, reports: Analysis covered peripheral blood alone, not thyroid tissue.

The time point was: persistent/refractory GD, antithyroid drugs over 5 years with positive TRAb. PBMCs were the source of the RNA used for TCR sequencing. This clonotype was obtained from a female donor with Graves disease. The sequencing used peripheral blood mononuclear cells (PBMCs), collected when the disease was refractory, from a patient treated with antithyroid drugs. The genes are TRBV4-1 and TRBJ2-5; the D call may be TRBD1 or TRBD2 (6 bases each). CDR3 protein: CASSQGGGQGRETQYF. CDR3 bases: TGCGCCAGCAGCCAAGGAGGAGGGCAGGGGAGGGAGACCCAGTACTTC.